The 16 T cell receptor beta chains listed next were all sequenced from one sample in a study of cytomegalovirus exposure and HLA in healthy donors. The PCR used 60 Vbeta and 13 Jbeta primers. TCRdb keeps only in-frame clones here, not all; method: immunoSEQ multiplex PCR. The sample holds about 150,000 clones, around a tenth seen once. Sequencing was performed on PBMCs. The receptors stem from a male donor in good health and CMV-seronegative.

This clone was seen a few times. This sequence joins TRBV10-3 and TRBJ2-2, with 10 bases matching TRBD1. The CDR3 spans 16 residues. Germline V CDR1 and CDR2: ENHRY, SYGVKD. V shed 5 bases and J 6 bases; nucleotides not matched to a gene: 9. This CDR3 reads CAISQYPGQGSGELFF. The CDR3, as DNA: TGTGCCATCAGTCAATATCCGGGACAGGGGTCCGGGGAGCTGTTTTTT.

The CDR3 reads CASSLSGQGLRGYTF. In nucleotides, the CDR3 is TGTGCCAGCAGTTTATCGGGACAGGGCCTAAGGGGCTACACCTTC. This rearrangement joins TRBV27 to TRBJ1-2; 9 bases are shared with TRBD1. CDR1 MNHEY and CDR2 SMNVEV come from the germline V gene (reference sequence). The CDR3 is made up of 15 amino acids. Trimming cost V 0 bases and J 8 bases; bases outside gene matches: 7.

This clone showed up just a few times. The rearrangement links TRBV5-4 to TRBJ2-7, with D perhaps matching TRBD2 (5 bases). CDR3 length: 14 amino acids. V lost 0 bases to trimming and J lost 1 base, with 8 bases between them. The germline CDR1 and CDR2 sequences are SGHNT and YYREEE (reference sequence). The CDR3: CASSLAGFSYEQYF. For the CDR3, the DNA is TGTGCCAGCAGCTTGGCGGGGTTTTCCTACGAGCAGTACTTC.

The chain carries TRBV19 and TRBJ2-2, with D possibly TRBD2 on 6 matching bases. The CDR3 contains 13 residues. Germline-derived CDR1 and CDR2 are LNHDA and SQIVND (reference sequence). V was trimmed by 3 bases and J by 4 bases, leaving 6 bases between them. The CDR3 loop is CASSMGGTGELFF. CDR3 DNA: TGTGCCAGTAGTATGGGGGGCACCGGGGAGCTGTTTTTT.

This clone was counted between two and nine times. DNA for the CDR3: TGTGCCAGCAGGCTCTGGGCTACGGGGGAGCAGTACTTC. It yields the protein CASRLWATGEQYF. The chain recombines TRBV28 with TRBJ2-7; D possibly corresponds to TRBD2 (5 bases). The CDR3 is 13 residues long. Germline V gene data show CDR1 as MDHEN and CDR2 as SYDVKM. V was cut by 6 bases and J by 7 bases, with 16 bases left in between.

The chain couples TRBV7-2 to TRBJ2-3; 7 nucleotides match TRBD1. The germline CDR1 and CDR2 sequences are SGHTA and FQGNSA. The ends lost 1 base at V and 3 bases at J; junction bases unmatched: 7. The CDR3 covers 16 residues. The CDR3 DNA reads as TGTGCCAGCAGCTTAGATCGTCGCAGGGGGACAGATACGCAGTATTTT. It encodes CASSLDRRRGTDTQYF.

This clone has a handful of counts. In nucleotides, the CDR3 is TGCGCCAGCAGCCAAGACACATCGAACACTGAAGCTTTCTTT. As protein: CASSQDTSNTEAFF. The V and J genes are TRBV4-3 and TRBJ1-1; no clear D. The CDR3 runs to 14 residues. The germline V gene has CDR1 LGHNA and CDR2 YSLEER. The V end lost 0 bases, the J end lost 1 base, and 6 bases lay between the germline ends.

CDR3 region: CASSPGQVGTDTQYF. The DNA of the CDR3 is TGTGCCAGCAGTCCGGGACAGGTTGGCACAGATACGCAGTATTTT. The chain carries TRBV28 and TRBJ2-3; 8 bases fit TRBD1. CDR3 size: 15 residues. V trimming: 5 bases; J trimming: 1 base; junction bases outside the gene matches: 5. Germline values: CDR1 MDHEN, CDR2 SYDVKM.

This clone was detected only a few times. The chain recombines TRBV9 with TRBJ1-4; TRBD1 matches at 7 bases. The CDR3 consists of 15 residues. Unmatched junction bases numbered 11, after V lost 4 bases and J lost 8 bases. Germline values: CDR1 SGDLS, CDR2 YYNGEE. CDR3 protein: CASSSRGQLGEKLFF. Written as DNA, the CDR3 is TGTGCCAGCAGCTCACGGGGACAGCTGGGAGAAAAACTGTTTTTT.

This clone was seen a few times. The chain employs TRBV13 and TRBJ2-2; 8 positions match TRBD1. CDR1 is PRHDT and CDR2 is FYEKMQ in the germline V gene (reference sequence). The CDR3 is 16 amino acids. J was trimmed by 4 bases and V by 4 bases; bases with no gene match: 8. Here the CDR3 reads CASSSRTGSSTGELFF. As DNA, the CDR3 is TGTGCCAGCAGCTCTCGGACAGGGTCGAGCACCGGGGAGCTGTTTTTT.

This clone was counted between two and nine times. This chain's CDR3 is CATSRRNTEAFF. The CDR3 DNA is TGTGCCACCTCCCGTCGGAACACTGAAGCTTTCTTT. The V call is TRBV15, the J call TRBJ1-1, with unresolved D. V lost 8 bases to trimming and J lost 1 base, with 8 bases between them. The CDR3 loop spans 12 amino acids. Germline V gene sequence: CDR1 LNHNV, CDR2 YYDKDF (reference sequence).

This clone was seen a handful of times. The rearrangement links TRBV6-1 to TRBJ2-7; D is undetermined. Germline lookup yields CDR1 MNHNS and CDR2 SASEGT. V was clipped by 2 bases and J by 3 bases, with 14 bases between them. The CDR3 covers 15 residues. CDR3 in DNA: TGTGCCAGCAGTGAAACTATTAGTGGGTTCTACGAGCAGTACTTC. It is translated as CASSETISGFYEQYF.

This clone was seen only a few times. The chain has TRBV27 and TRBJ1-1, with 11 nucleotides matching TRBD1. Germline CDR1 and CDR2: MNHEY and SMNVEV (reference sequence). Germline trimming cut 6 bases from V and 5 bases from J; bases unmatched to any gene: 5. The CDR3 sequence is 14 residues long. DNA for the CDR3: TGTGCCAGCAGCGCCGGGACAGGGGGAACTGAAGCTTTCTTT. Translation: CASSAGTGGTEAFF.

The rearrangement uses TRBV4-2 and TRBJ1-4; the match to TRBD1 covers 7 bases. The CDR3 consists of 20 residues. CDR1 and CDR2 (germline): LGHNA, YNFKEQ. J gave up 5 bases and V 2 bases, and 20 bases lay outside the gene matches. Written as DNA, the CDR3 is TGTGCCAGCAGCCAACCCAAACTCTCCCGGGACAGCCGTTTAAATGAAAAACTGTTTTTT. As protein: CASSQPKLSRDSRLNEKLFF.

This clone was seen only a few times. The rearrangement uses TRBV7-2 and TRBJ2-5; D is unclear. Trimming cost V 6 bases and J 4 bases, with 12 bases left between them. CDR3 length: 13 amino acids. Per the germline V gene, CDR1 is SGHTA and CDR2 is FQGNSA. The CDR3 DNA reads TGTGCCAGCAGTTCCCCCTCCAGAGAGACCCAGTACTTC. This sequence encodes CASSSPSRETQYF.

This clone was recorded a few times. The CDR3 spells CASTQDRTYQPQHF. In nucleotides, the CDR3 is TGTGCCAGCACACAGGACAGGACCTATCAGCCCCAGCATTTT. V and J are TRBV6-6 and TRBJ1-5; TRBD1 aligns across 7 bases. Germline values: CDR1 MNHNY, CDR2 SVGAGI (reference sequence). With V trimmed by 7 bases and J by 5 bases, 8 bases remained unmatched. This CDR3 has 14 residues.